A single sample gave rise to the 2 T cell receptor beta chains below, sequenced in a study of T cells in Graves' hyperthyroidism and ophthalmopathy. It was RNA transcripts that yielded the amplified TCR beta CDR3 regions. HTBI primers were the set used in a first-round RT-PCR of the TCR CDR3. TCRdb re-called the multiplex PCR reads through MiXCR, storing one row per CDR3 protein. The table has roughly 630,000 distinct CDR3 sequences, 15% to 19% seen once. Sequenced material: blood. Receptors originate from a young woman with Graves' hyperthyroidism.

This clonotype showed up many times. V and J are TRBV6-2 or TRBV6-3 and TRBJ2-1; 10 bases map to TRBD1. CDR1 and CDR2 from the germline V gene are MNHEY and SVGEGT. After removal of 2 bases from V and 7 bases from J, the junction contained 5 bases not matched to a gene. This CDR3 region has 15 residues. The CDR3 here is CASSYERTGGNEQFF. The CDR3 coding sequence is TGTGCCAGCAGTTACGAAAGGACAGGGGGGAATGAGCAGTTCTTC.

This chain connects TRBV20-1 to TRBJ2-1, with 9 bases aligning to TRBD2. CDR3 length: 13 amino acids. With 3 bases clipped from V and 8 bases from J, the junction kept 5 bases outside the gene matches. Germline V gene sequence: CDR1 DFQATT, CDR2 SNEGSKA (reference sequence). Written as DNA, the CDR3 is TGCAGTGCTAGTGGACTAGCGTTGGATGAGCAGTTCTTC. It is translated as CSASGLALDEQFF.